These 10 T cell receptor beta chains share one sample of origin, sequenced in a study of STAT3 mutations in large granular lymphocyte leukemia (dated by TCRdb to between 2019 and 2020). Overall study outcomes, separate from this receptor: All T-LGLL patients had at least one immunodominant TCRbeta clonotype, and roughly half had multiple immunodominant subclonotypes.

Their cognate antigens are unknown. The method behind the library was the immunoSEQ multiplex PCR assay. This immuneACCESS table, as held by TCRdb, lists in-frame sequences with V and J called but not all clones. Of the missing ones, under half trace to an unresolved V gene in checked studies; the others have no known cause. The sample table holds 17,000 or so clones, of which roughly 81% were seen once. The leading ten clones occupy 8.6% of the sample. The specimen was peripheral blood mononuclear cells. These receptors were obtained from a middle-aged man with T-cell large granular lymphocyte leukemia. Some clones in this sample may be carry-over from other donors' samples. The age is the age at diagnosis.

This clone is judged medium-sized. Distinct nucleotide sequences in the sample also encode this CDR3. The J gene is TRBJ2-7, the V gene TRBV4-1; D gene unclear. The germline CDR1 and CDR2 sequences are MGHRA and YSYEKL. The CDR3 is 14 residues long. The V gene lost 4 bases and the J gene lost 1 base, with 11 bases spanning the gap. The CDR3 here is CASSLGTDSYEQYF. In DNA, the CDR3 is TGCGCCAGCAGCCTTGGAACGGATTCCTACGAGCAGTACTTC.

The chain combines TRBV6-6 with TRBJ2-7; D is uncertain. CDR1 is MNHNY and CDR2 is SVGAGI in the germline V gene (reference sequence). The CDR3 extends over 16 amino acids. Trimming took off 0 bases at V and 0 bases at J, with 12 bases between the two ends. The chain's CDR3 is CASSYSTGMSSYEQYF. CDR3 coding DNA: TGTGCCAGCAGTTACTCGACCGGCATGTCCTCCTACGAGCAGTACTTC.

This chain connects TRBV18 to TRBJ1-5; D unclear. This CDR3 has 19 residues. Trimming left V 5 bases short and J 5 bases short, with 28 bases between. Germline V gene lookup returns CDR1 KGHSH and CDR2 LQKENI. DNA of the CDR3: TGTGCCAGCTCAACCAAAAATCCGGGCATAAGGGTGAAGGATCAGCCCCAGCATTTT. It encodes CASSTKNPGIRVKDQPQHF. Full variable domain (missing parts from reference TRBV18 and TRBJ1-5): NAGVMQNPRHLVRRRGQEARLRCSPMKGHSHVYWYRQLPEEGLKFMVYLQKENIIDESGMPKERFSAEFPKEGPSILRIQQVVRGDSAAYFCASSTKNPGIRVKDQPQHFGDGTRLSIL.

The CDR3 loop is CASSQDEAGVTDTQYF. The CDR3 DNA is TGTGCCAGCAGCCAAGACGAAGCGGGGGTCACAGATACGCAGTATTTT. The gene calls are TRBV4-2 and TRBJ2-3; the match to TRBD2 covers 8 bases. Germline assignment: CDR1 LGHNA and CDR2 YNFKEQ. The CDR3 is 16 amino acids. Trimming took 0 bases from V and 2 from J; bases not matched to a gene: 4.

The chain recombines TRBV5-1 with TRBJ1-2, with D unclear. Germline V gene sequence: CDR1 SGHRS, CDR2 YFSETQ. V lost 0 bases, J lost 3 bases, and 9 bases lay in between. CDR3 length equals 14 residues. CDR3 nucleotides: TGCGCCAGCAGCTTGGGTGAGGTCTACTATGGCTACACCTTC. Protein sequence: CASSLGEVYYGYTF.

The rearrangement links TRBV4-3 to TRBJ2-1; D possibly corresponds to TRBD2 (6 bases). Trimming took 0 bases from V and 8 from J, leaving 11 bases between them. CDR3 length equals 14 residues. The V gene's germline CDR1 is LGHNA and CDR2 YSLEER. The CDR3 loop reads CASSQEGGGYEQFF. CDR3 bases: TGCGCCAGCAGCCAAGAGGGGGGTGGCTATGAGCAGTTCTTC.

This sequence joins TRBV11-2 and TRBJ2-7; D may match TRBD1 or TRBD2 (7 bases each). The CDR3 has 16 amino acids. Germline V gene data show CDR1 as SGHAT and CDR2 as FQNNGV. V shed 5 bases and J shed 5 bases, with 22 bases lying between them. CDR3 in DNA: TGTGCCAGCAGCCGTACCTCGGGGGGAGGGGGCCACGAGCAGTACTTC. Encoded protein: CASSRTSGGGGHEQYF.

The V and J genes are TRBV19 and TRBJ2-4; 8 positions agree with TRBD1. Germline trimming cut 6 bases from V and 2 bases from J; bases unmatched to any gene: 6. The CDR3 totals 15 residues. Per the germline V gene, CDR1 is LNHDA and CDR2 is SQIVND (reference sequence). The CDR3: CASSRSGGPKNIQYF. The CDR3 coding sequence is TGTGCCAGTAGCAGATCAGGGGGCCCCAAAAACATTCAGTACTTC.

The genes are TRBV6-5 and TRBJ2-2, with D perhaps TRBD2 (5 bases). Deletions cut 6 bases from V and 4 bases from J, with 9 bases between. From germline, CDR1 is MNHEY and CDR2 SVGAGI. There are 13 residues in the CDR3. CDR3 in DNA: TGTGCCAGCAGGCGGGCGGGCACCGGGGAGCTGTTTTTT. Its translation is CASRRAGTGELFF.

This rearrangement joins TRBV27 to TRBJ2-1; 13 positions agree with TRBD2. This CDR3 is 16 amino acids long. With 6 bases clipped from V and 10 bases from J, the junction kept 12 bases outside the gene matches. Per germline, CDR1 MNHEY and CDR2 SMNVEV (reference sequence). The DNA for the CDR3 is TGTGCCAGCAGACACCTGACTAGCGGGGGGTCTTTGGAGCAGTTCTTC. Protein sequence: CASRHLTSGGSLEQFF.